This T cell receptor beta chain was observed in a study of tumor-infiltrating lymphocytes in oesophageal squamous cell carcinoma. V dropped 0 bases and J dropped 4; count of bases not matched to a gene: 7. Per the germline V gene, CDR1 is SGHVS and CDR2 is FNYEAQ. CDR3 length: 16 amino acids. TCRdb independently ran MiXCR on the PCR reads; one entry per CDR3 protein. The sample holds about 10,000 distinct CDR3 sequences; roughly 64% are singletons and the top ten take 26%. The sequencing input was esophageal tumor tissue. This clonotype was sampled from a female donor with esophageal squamous cell carcinoma. The V gene is TRBV7-6, the J gene TRBJ1-1; 8 positions agree with TRBD1. Here the CDR3 reads CASSLAATGALTEAFF. Here the CDR3 DNA reads TGTGCCAGCAGCTTAGCCGCGACAGGGGCCCTCACTGAAGCTTTCTTT.